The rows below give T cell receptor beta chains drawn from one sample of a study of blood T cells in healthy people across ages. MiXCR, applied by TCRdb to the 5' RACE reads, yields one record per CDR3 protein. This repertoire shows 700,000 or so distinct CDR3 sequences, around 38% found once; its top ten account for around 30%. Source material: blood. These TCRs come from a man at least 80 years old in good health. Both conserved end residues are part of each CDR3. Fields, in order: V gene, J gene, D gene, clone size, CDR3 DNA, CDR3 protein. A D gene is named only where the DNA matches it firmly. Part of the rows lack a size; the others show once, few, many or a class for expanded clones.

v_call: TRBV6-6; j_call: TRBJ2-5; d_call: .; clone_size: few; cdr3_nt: TGTGCCAGCAGCCTCGAAAAACCAGGGACGGTTGAGACCCAGTACTTC; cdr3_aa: CASSLEKPGTVETQYF
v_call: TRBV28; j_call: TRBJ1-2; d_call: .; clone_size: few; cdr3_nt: TGTGCCAGCAGTTGGGGCAGGAACTATGGCTACACCTTC; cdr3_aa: CASSWGRNYGYTF
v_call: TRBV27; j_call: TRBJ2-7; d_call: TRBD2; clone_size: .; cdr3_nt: TGTGCCAGCAGTTCGTGGCGGGAGGGCCGTAAAAAGCAGTACTTC; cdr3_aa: CASSSWREGRKKQYF
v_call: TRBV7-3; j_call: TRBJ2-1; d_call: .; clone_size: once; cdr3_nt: TGTGCCAGCAGCGTCCAAGCGGGTGGGGGTAGTAATGAGCAGTTCTTC; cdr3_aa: CASSVQAGGGSNEQFF
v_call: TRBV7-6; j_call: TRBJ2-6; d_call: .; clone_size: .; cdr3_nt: TGTGCCAGCAGCGCAAGTCCGCTGGGGGCCAACGTCCTGACTTTC; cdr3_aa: CASSASPLGANVLTF
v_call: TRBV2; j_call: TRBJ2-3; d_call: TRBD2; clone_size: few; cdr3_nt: TGTGCCAGCAGTGTGACTAGCGTGAGCACAGATACGCAGTATTTT; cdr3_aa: CASSVTSVSTDTQYF
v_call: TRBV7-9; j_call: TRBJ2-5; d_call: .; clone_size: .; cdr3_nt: TGTGCCAGCAGTTATAGGGTGGACCAAGAGACCCAGTACTTC; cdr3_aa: CASSYRVDQETQYF
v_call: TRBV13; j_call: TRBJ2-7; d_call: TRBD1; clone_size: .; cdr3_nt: TGTGCCAGCAGCTTAGGCACCAACAGGGGGTCGGGAGAGCAGTACTTC; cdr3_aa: CASSLGTNRGSGEQYF
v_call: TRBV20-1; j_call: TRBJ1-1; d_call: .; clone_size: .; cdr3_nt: TGCAGTGCTAGAGCTTCGGGCAGGGTGACTGAAGCTTTCTTT; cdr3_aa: CSARASGRVTEAFF
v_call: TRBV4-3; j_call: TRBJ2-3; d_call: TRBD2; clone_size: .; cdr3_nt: TGCGCCAGCAGCCCCAGAGGGGCGGGAGGCGGGGATACGCAGTATTTT; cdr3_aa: CASSPRGAGGGDTQYF
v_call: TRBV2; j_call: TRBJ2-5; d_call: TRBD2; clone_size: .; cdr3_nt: TGTGCCAGCCTGGGATTAGCGGGGTTACAAGAGACCCAGTACTTC; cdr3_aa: CASLGLAGLQETQYF
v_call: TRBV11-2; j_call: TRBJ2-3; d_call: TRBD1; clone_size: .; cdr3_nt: TGTGCCAGCAGCCGGGGGACAGGGGGGCCTCCAGATACGCAGTATTTT; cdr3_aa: CASSRGTGGPPDTQYF